These T cell receptor beta chains were read from a single sample in a study of untreated major depressive disorder. Profiling relied on immunoSEQ multiplex PCR, and the TCRdb table lists in-frame clones only, not all of them. This sample has some 21,000 clones; roughly 89% occur once, and the top ten carry 0.4% to 0.6%. The sequenced sample was CD4+ T cells from PBMCs. Receptors were obtained from a woman aged 40-49 years in good health. CDR3s include the opening cysteine and the closing phenylalanine or tryptophan. D genes are given only for firm matches. Expanded clones get a size class; other rows say once, few or many, or leave the size out.

CDR3	DNA	size	D	V	J
CASSDNSGANVLTF	TGTGCCAGCAGTGACAACTCTGGGGCCAACGTCCTGACTTTC	NA	NA	TRBV6-4	TRBJ2-6
CASSFTHRTAEAFF	TGTGCCAGTAGTTTCACTCACAGGACGGCTGAAGCTTTCTTT	few	NA	TRBV19	TRBJ1-1
CASSEPSGRAGNEQFF	TGTGCCAGCAGTGAACCTAGCGGGAGGGCCGGCAATGAGCAGTTCTTC	NA	TRBD2	TRBV25-1	TRBJ2-1
CASSMGTGSGYTF	TGTGCCAGCAGTATGGGGACAGGGTCCGGCTACACCTTC	NA	TRBD1	TRBV28	TRBJ1-2
CASSPSPGKGEQFF	TGTGCCAGCAGCCCATCCCCAGGGAAGGGTGAGCAGTTCTTC	NA	NA	TRBV28	TRBJ2-1
CASSDTSGAHNEQFF	TGTGCCAGCAGTGACACTAGCGGGGCTCACAATGAGCAGTTCTTC	NA	TRBD2	TRBV6-1	TRBJ2-1
CASNRGSRGQPQHF	TGTGCCAGCAACAGGGGGTCTCGTGGTCAGCCCCAGCATTTT	NA	TRBD1	TRBV28	TRBJ1-5
CATSRDRDRRLGDTQYF	TGTGCCACCAGCAGAGATCGAGACAGGCGGTTGGGAGATACGCAGTATTTT	NA	NA	TRBV15	TRBJ2-3
CASSPDFARTSGSSSEQYF	TGTGCCAGCAGTCCAGATTTCGCTCGGACTAGCGGGAGTTCGTCCGAGCAGTACTTC	NA	TRBD2	TRBV27	TRBJ2-7
CASSLGGRIYEQYF	TGTGCCAGCAGTTTAGGCGGGAGGATCTACGAGCAGTACTTC	NA	TRBD2	TRBV27	TRBJ2-7
CASSPGGMAKNIQYF	TGTGCCAGCAGCCCTGGGGGGATGGCCAAAAACATTCAGTACTTC	NA	NA	TRBV4-2	TRBJ2-4
CATRAALTDTQYF	TGTGCCACTCGAGCGGCTCTCACAGATACGCAGTATTTT	NA	NA	TRBV10-3	TRBJ2-3
CASSLGGRGQGETQYF	TGTGCCAGCAGCTTGGGGGGCCGGGGACAGGGAGAGACCCAGTACTTC	NA	TRBD1	TRBV5-4	TRBJ2-5
CSAFLTYEQYF	TGCAGTGCTTTCCTAACCTACGAGCAGTACTTC	NA	NA	TRBV20-1	TRBJ2-7
CASSRPAPNYGYTF	TGTGCCAGTAGTAGGCCGGCACCTAACTATGGCTACACCTTC	NA	NA	TRBV19	TRBJ1-2
CASSEAGKNTEAFF	TGTGCCAGCAGTGAAGCGGGGAAGAACACTGAAGCTTTCTTT	NA	NA	TRBV2	TRBJ1-1
CASSMGPLVSPGANVLTF	TGTGCCAGTAGTATGGGTCCCCTGGTCTCACCGGGGGCCAACGTCCTGACTTTC	NA	NA	TRBV19	TRBJ2-6
CASSLFPGKVAGETQYF	TGTGCCAGCAGTTTATTCCCCGGGAAGGTTGCTGGGGAGACCCAGTACTTC	NA	NA	TRBV27	TRBJ2-5
CASSFVDRGRTEAFF	TGTGCCAGCAGTTTCGTAGACAGGGGGCGGACTGAAGCTTTCTTT	NA	TRBD1	TRBV27	TRBJ1-1
CASLSGRDVRETQYF	TGTGCCAGCTTGAGCGGGAGGGATGTTAGAGAGACCCAGTACTTC	NA	TRBD2	TRBV2	TRBJ2-5
CASSQGFAYGNEKLFF	TGCGCCAGCAGCCAAGGGTTCGCCTATGGTAATGAAAAACTGTTTTTT	NA	NA	TRBV4-1	TRBJ1-4
CASSATTSINTGELFF	TGTGCCAGCAGCGCTACGACTAGCATCAACACCGGGGAGCTGTTTTTT	NA	TRBD2	TRBV9	TRBJ2-2
CASSPVNQPQHF	TGTGCCAGCAGTCCAGTAAATCAGCCCCAGCATTTT	few	NA	TRBV27	TRBJ1-5
CASSFMSNNEQFF	TGTGCCAGCAGCTTTATGTCAAACAATGAGCAGTTCTTC	NA	NA	TRBV7-2	TRBJ2-1
CASSPYTGSTNEKLFF	TGTGCCAGCTCACCTTACACAGGGTCGACTAATGAAAAACTGTTTTTT	NA	NA	TRBV18	TRBJ1-4
CASTSSGGAATGELFF	TGTGCCAGCACCTCCTCGGGGGGCGCCGCCACCGGGGAGCTGTTTTTT	NA	NA	TRBV5-4	TRBJ2-2
CASSYLQALTGELFF	TGTGCCAGTAGTTATCTGCAGGCACTAACCGGGGAGCTGTTTTTT	NA	NA	TRBV19	TRBJ2-2
CAISEGARYGYTF	TGTGCCATCAGTGAAGGGGCCCGGTATGGCTACACCTTC	NA	NA	TRBV10-3	TRBJ1-2
CASSQRDRTTDTQYF	TGTGCCAGCAGCCAACGGGACAGAACCACAGATACGCAGTATTTT	NA	TRBD1	TRBV6-5	TRBJ2-3
CASRRQGLVYEQYF	TGTGCCAGCAGACGACAGGGTTTGGTCTACGAGCAGTACTTC	NA	TRBD1	TRBV6-5	TRBJ2-7
CASSPTGGLTYEQYF	TGTGCCAGCAGCCCCACCGGCGGACTAACCTACGAGCAGTACTTC	few	NA	TRBV11-2	TRBJ2-7
CASSFNLAGDNEQFF	TGTGCCAGCAGCTTTAATTTAGCGGGAGACAATGAGCAGTTCTTC	NA	TRBD2	TRBV5-4	TRBJ2-1
CASSGTSGYEQYF	TGCGCCAGCTCCGGGACTAGCGGCTACGAGCAGTACTTC	few	TRBD2	TRBV10-2	TRBJ2-7
CASSSLGAAGANVLTF	TGTGCCAGCAGCAGCCTGGGGGCGGCTGGGGCCAACGTCCTGACTTTC	NA	NA	TRBV7-9	TRBJ2-6
CASTSDRPHEKLFF	TGTGCCAGCACGAGTGACCGGCCGCATGAAAAACTGTTTTTT	NA	NA	TRBV25-1	TRBJ1-4
CASSVDQGMDYGYTF	TGTGCCAGCAGCGTAGACCAGGGAATGGACTATGGCTACACCTTC	NA	NA	TRBV9	TRBJ1-2
CASSVVQGVGNTEAFF	TGTGCCAGCAGTGTGGTGCAGGGGGTGGGGAACACTGAAGCTTTCTTT	NA	TRBD1	TRBV6-1	TRBJ1-1
CAIKFQGTDGYTF	TGTGCCATCAAGTTCCAGGGGACGGATGGCTACACCTTC	few	NA	TRBV10-3	TRBJ1-2
CASSQGGNQPQHF	TGTGCCAGCAGTCAGGGGGGCAATCAGCCCCAGCATTTT	NA	TRBD1	TRBV7-3	TRBJ1-5
CASSLEEHLEQYF	TGCGCCAGCAGCTTGGAGGAACACCTTGAGCAGTACTTC	NA	NA	TRBV5-1	TRBJ2-7
CASSISGTKRFF	TGTGCCAGCAGCATTAGCGGAACTAAGCGATTCTTC	NA	NA	TRBV11-2	TRBJ2-1
CASSQDGTNQPQHF	TGTGCCAGCAGCCAAGATGGGACCAATCAGCCCCAGCATTTT	NA	NA	TRBV4-2	TRBJ1-5
CASSQHGLTTNYGYTF	TGCGCCAGCAGCCAACACGGACTAACAACTAACTATGGCTACACCTTC	once	NA	TRBV4-1	TRBJ1-2
CASSIGQQETQYF	TGTGCCAGTAGTATCGGACAGCAAGAGACCCAGTACTTC	NA	NA	TRBV19	TRBJ2-5
CASSLGGRGDEQYF	TGCGCCAGCAGCTTGGGTGGCAGGGGGGACGAGCAGTACTTC	NA	NA	TRBV5-1	TRBJ2-7
CASSDPRTSGGKETQYF	TGCGCCAGCAGCGACCCGAGGACTAGCGGGGGGAAAGAGACCCAGTACTTC	once	TRBD2	TRBV4-1	TRBJ2-5
CASSPPSPDTQYF	TGTGCCAGCAGCCCACCCTCACCAGATACGCAGTATTTT	NA	NA	TRBV4-2	TRBJ2-3
CASSPTDGTGGTGELFF	TGTGCCAGTAGTCCCACCGATGGGACAGGGGGCACCGGGGAGCTGTTTTTT	NA	TRBD1	TRBV19	TRBJ2-2
CASSFVGSHRSHGYTF	TGTGCCAGCAGCTTCGTCGGGTCTCACAGATCGCACGGCTACACCTTC	once	NA	TRBV7-9	TRBJ1-2
CASSDEGSVGSTIYF	TGTGCCAGCAGTGATGAGGGGTCAGTGGGGAGCACCATATATTTT	NA	NA	TRBV2	TRBJ1-3
CASLPGGGNTEAFF	TGTGCCAGCCTCCCGGGAGGGGGTAACACTGAAGCTTTCTTT	NA	NA	TRBV2	TRBJ1-1
CASSPGSGRETQYF	TGTGCCAGCAGCCCGGGAAGCGGGAGAGAGACCCAGTACTTC	NA	TRBD2	TRBV6-6	TRBJ2-5
CASSSTAPSSYRGGNQPQHF	TGTGCCAGCTCCAGTACTGCCCCTAGTTCTTACAGGGGTGGCAATCAGCCCCAGCATTTT	NA	TRBD1	TRBV27	TRBJ1-5